This TCR beta chain came from a study of blood T cell repertoires in COVID-19 (dated by TCRdb to 2018 to 2021). Study-level background: Collaborator samples came from the United States, Italy and Spain and covered acute and convalescent phases of COVID-19. The material from the prospective study consisted of cDNA or gDNA derived from T cells, B-cell-depleted T cells, or PBMCs. Where available, HLA class I and class II types were taken from metadata supplied by the sample provider and were not determined by assay-based typing. Samples came from the ongoing ImmuneRACE study (first 160 participants) plus 1,254 subjects from 6 global collaborators. The sample metadata nearly always contained a de-identified subject ID, COVID-19 status, age in years and sex. A freely available public database, intended as a resource for researchers studying the immune response to SARS-CoV-2, is where the repertoires were released. Subjects who had been exposed to COVID-19, were actively infected with it, or had recovered from it provided the deeply sampled blood TCRbeta repertoires that made up the dataset. Study-level results and caveats: The amount of clinical and demographic metadata varied by source and participant and was provided uncurated.

The cysteine opens and the phenylalanine closes a CDR3 of 13 amino acids. Only the CDR3 DNA is retained, 39 bases long and in frame from the first base. Looking up the germline V gene (reference sequence) yields CDR1 LNHDA and CDR2 SQIVND. V lost 6 bases and J lost 1 base; the stretch between them is 9 bases long. The immunoSEQ Assay, a bias-controlled multiplex PCR, was used to amplify TCRbeta CDR3 regions from genomic DNA. The original methods were these. Nucleated cell counts per sample were estimated from amplification of reference gene primers within the assay. To quantify the absolute abundance of each unique TCRbeta CDR3 rearrangement, sequence reads were collapsed and filtered. For each sample, productive Simpson clonality was calculated as the square root of Simpson's diversity index over productive rearrangements. TCRdb took over this immuneACCESS table, retaining in-frame rearrangements with V and J assigned. Such tables are incomplete; in checked studies, under half of the missing clones stem from an unresolved V gene, and the remainder is unexplained. V, J and clone size reflect that table, while D and trimming were determined from the DNA. Present in this sample are roughly 68,000 clones, over 80% of which were seen just once. The leading ten clones occupy 15% to 20% of the sample.

Whole blood was collected in K2EDTA tubes by collaborating institutions according to the institutions' own protocols. Collaborator samples were shipped for TCRbeta analysis as frozen whole blood, isolated PBMCs, or DNA extracted from either sample type. Points on this clone: Its cognate antigen has yet to be identified. Per-base qualities were not stored, and no clone one base away is much larger.

The material sequenced was peripheral blood. Recombination joined TRBV19 with TRBJ1-1; too little of a D gene remains to name it. The source of this sequence is a woman older than 75 with acute or convalescent COVID-19. Here the CDR3 is given as CASRLLGNTEAFF. The nucleotides are TGTGCCAGTAGGCTTCTAGGGAACACTGAAGCTTTCTTT.